The clone carrying this T cell receptor (beta chain) appeared a single time. The sample originates from a study of blood T cell repertoires in COVID-19. The V gene's germline CDR1 is KGHSH and CDR2 LQKENI. V lost 3 bases, J lost 3 bases, and 8 bases lay in between. The CDR3 sequence is 13 residues long. Original handling: Counts of nucleated cells, estimated from reference gene primer amplification, were obtained. The method was immunoSEQ multiplex PCR; TCRdb's version includes in-frame clones alone and lacks a portion of them. V and J calls and clone size follow that table, whereas D and trimming were derived from the DNA. The sample yields about 200,000 clones, about 87% seen once.

The V gene is TRBV18, the J gene TRBJ1-2; D is possibly TRBD1 (5 bases). The receptor comes from a man in his 60s with acute or convalescent COVID-19. Sequenced input: peripheral blood. CDR3 bases: TGTGCCAGCTCACCCAAGGGGTACTATGGCTACACCTTC. Its protein is CASSPKGYYGYTF.